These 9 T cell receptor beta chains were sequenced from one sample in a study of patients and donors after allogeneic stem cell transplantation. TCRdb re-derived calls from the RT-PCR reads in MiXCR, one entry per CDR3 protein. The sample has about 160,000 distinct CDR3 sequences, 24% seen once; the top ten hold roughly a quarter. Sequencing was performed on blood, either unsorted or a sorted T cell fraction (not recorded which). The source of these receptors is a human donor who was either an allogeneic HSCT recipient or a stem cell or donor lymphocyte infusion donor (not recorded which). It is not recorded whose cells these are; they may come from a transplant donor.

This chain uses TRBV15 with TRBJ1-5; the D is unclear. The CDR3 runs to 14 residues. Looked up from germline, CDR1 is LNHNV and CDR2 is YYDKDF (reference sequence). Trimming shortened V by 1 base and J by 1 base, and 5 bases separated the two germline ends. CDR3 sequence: CATSRAVSNQPQHF. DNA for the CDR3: TGTGCCACCAGCAGAGCTGTGAGCAATCAGCCCCAGCATTTT. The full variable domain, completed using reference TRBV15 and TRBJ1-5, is DAMVIQNPRYQVTQFGKPVTLSCSQTLNHNVMYWYQQKSSQAPKLLFHYYDKDFNNEADTPDNFQSRRPNTSFCFLDIRSPGLGDTAMYLCATSRAVSNQPQHFGDGTRLSIL.

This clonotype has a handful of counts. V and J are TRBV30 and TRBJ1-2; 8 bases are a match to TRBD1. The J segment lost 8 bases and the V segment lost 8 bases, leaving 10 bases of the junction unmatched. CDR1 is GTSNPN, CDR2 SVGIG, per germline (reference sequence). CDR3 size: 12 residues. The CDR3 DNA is TGTGCCCGGCGCACAGGGGGACGAGGCTACACCTTC. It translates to CARRTGGRGYTF.

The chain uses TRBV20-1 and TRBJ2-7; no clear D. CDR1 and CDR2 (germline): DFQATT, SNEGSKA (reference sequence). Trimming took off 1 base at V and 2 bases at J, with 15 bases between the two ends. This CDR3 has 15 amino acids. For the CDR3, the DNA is TGCAGTGCTAGAGGCCGCTGGGCGGATACCTACGAGCAGTACTTC. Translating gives CSARGRWADTYEQYF.

The CDR3 loop reads CASSLGDRNTGELFF. The CDR3 DNA is TGTGCCAGCAGCTTAGGGGACAGGAACACCGGGGAGCTGTTTTTT. This chain uses TRBV7-2 with TRBJ2-2, with 7 bases fitting TRBD1. CDR3 length: 15 amino acids. The germline V gene encodes CDR1 SGHTA and CDR2 FQGNSA. V was pared by 1 base and J by 1 base, with 0 bases of the junction left unmatched.

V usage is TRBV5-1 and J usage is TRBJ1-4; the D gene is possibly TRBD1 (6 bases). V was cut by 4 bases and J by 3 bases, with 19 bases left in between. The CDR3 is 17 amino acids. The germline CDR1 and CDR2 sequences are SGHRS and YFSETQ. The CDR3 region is CASSVRDIGLANEKLFF. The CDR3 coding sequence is TGCGCCAGCAGCGTCCGGGACATCGGCTTAGCTAATGAAAAACTGTTTTTT.

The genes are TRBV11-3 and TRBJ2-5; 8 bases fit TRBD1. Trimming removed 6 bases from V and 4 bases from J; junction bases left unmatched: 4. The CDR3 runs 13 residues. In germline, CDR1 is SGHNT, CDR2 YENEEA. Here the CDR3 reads CASSRGQGETQYF. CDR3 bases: TGTGCCAGCAGTCGTGGACAGGGAGAGACCCAGTACTTC.

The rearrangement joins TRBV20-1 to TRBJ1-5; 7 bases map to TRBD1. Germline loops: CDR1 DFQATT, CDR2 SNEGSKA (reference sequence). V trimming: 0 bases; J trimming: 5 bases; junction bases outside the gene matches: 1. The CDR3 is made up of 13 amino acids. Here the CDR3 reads CSARDTGDQPQHF. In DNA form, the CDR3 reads TGCAGTGCTAGAGATACAGGGGATCAGCCCCAGCATTTT.

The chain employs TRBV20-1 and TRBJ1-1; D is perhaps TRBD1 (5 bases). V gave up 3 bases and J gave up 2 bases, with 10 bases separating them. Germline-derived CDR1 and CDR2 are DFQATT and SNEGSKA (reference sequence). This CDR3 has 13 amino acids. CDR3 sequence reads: CSASRGQNTEAFF. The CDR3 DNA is TGCAGTGCTAGTCGTGGACAAAACACTGAAGCTTTCTTT.

This CDR3 reads CASKRTGDPGELFF. CDR3 coding DNA: TGCGCCAGCAAGAGGACAGGGGATCCCGGGGAGCTGTTTTTT. The V gene is TRBV5-1, the J gene TRBJ2-2; TRBD1 matches at 9 bases. Looked up from germline, CDR1 is SGHRS and CDR2 is YFSETQ. After removal of 6 bases from V and 6 bases from J, the junction contained 6 bases not matched to a gene. The CDR3 contains 14 residues.